This T cell receptor beta chain was found in a study of identical twins. TCRdb reprocessed the 5' RACE reads via MiXCR and lists one record per CDR3 protein. The sample has around 680,000 distinct CDR3 sequences, under 9% seen once. A few counts support this clonotype. Germline V gene data show CDR1 as ENHRY and CDR2 as SYGVKD. This CDR3 spans 12 amino acids. Trimming cost V 6 bases and J 9 bases, with 9 bases left between them. The same data also went into a second study, on yellow fever vaccine responses in identical twins.

The clonotype originates from a woman under 30 in good health. The sequenced sample was PBMCs. The chain employs TRBV10-3 and TRBJ1-6; D is undetermined. CDR3 region: CAIRSDGSPLHF. The CDR3 DNA is TGTGCCATCAGATCCGACGGTTCACCCCTCCACTTT.